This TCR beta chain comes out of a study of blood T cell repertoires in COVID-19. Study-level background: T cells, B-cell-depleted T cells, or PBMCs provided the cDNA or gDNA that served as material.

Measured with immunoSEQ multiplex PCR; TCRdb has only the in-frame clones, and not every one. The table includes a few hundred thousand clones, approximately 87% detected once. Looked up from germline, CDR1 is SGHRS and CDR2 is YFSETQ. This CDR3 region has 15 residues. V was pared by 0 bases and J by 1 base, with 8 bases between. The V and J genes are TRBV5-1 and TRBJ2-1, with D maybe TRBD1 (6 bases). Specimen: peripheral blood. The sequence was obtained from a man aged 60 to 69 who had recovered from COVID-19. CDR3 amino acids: CASSLEGESYNEQFF. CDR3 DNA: TGCGCCAGCAGCTTGGAGGGGGAATCCTACAATGAGCAGTTCTTC.